The source of this T cell receptor (beta chain) is a study of T cell repertoires in cytomegalovirus infection. Each CDR3 protein gets one entry after TCRdb re-called the reads with MiXCR. The sample consists of roughly 300,000 distinct CDR3 sequences, roughly 24% of them appearing once. Many counts were recorded for this clonotype. Its antigen is as yet unknown. CDR1 SGHVS and CDR2 FNYEAQ come from the germline V gene. The CDR3 extends over 16 amino acids. V lost 0 bases and J 6 bases, leaving 15 bases between the germline ends. Overall study findings and caveats: The ex vivo response showed dominance by HLA-C-restricted CMV-specific TCR beta clonotypes.

The receptor was isolated from a human donor in good health (CMV status not recorded). Some clones in this sample may be carry-over from other donors' samples. The rearrangement uses TRBV7-6 and TRBJ2-1; D remains unclear. Specimen: PBMCs. CDR3 DNA sequence: TGTGCCAGCAGCTTAGCGGGCGGCCAAGACCCCAATGAGCAGTTCTTC. It yields the protein CASSLAGGQDPNEQFF.